This T cell receptor beta chain was retrieved from a study of cytomegalovirus exposure and HLA in healthy donors. The PCR was carried out with 60 Vbeta primers and 13 Jbeta primers. TCRdb keeps only in-frame clones here, not all; method: immunoSEQ multiplex PCR. Among under 200,000 clones listed, roughly 80% were seen once. Trimming took 0 bases from V and 2 from J; bases not matched to a gene: 4. The CDR3 is 17 amino acids. Germline-derived CDR1 and CDR2 are SGHRS and YFSETQ. The sample was PBMCs. This receptor was taken from a woman aged 25 to 45 in good health and CMV-seronegative. The V and J genes are TRBV5-1 and TRBJ2-3, with 12 bases aligning to TRBD2. The CDR3 loop reads CASSLVASGGATDTQYF. CDR3 coding DNA: TGCGCCAGCAGCTTGGTGGCTAGCGGGGGGGCCACAGATACGCAGTATTTT. The whole variable domain, remainder taken from reference TRBV5-1 and TRBJ2-3, is KAGVTQTPRYLIKTRGQQVTLSCSPISGHRSVSWYQQTPGQGLQFLFEYFSETQRNKGNFPGRFSGRQFSNSRSEMNVSTLELGDSALYLCASSLVASGGATDTQYFGPGTRLTVL.